A selection of T cell receptor beta chains follows, all from one sample in a study of CD8 T cells in ankylosing spondylitis. TCRdb re-derived calls from the 5' RACE reads in MiXCR, one entry per CDR3 protein. The table has approximately 300,000 distinct CDR3 sequences, over 15% seen once. Sample: blood, either unsorted or a sorted T cell fraction (not recorded which). Receptor source: a male donor with ankylosing spondylitis or in good health (not recorded which). Both conserved end residues are part of each CDR3. A D gene is named only where the DNA matches it firmly. Only part of the rows carry a size: once, few, many, or a class if the clone is expanded.

clone_size j_call d_call v_call cdr3_nt cdr3_aa
few TRBJ1-2 NA TRBV6-1 TGTGCCAGCAGTCCGACCCAGGCAGGGGTCGGCTACACCTTC CASSPTQAGVGYTF
NA TRBJ2-3 TRBD1 TRBV14 TGTGCCAGCAGCTACACTCGGACAGGCTACACAGATACGCAGTATTTT CASSYTRTGYTDTQYF
NA TRBJ2-3 NA TRBV4-1 TGCGCCAGCAGCCAGCCCACAGGGAGAGATACGCAGTATTTT CASSQPTGRDTQYF
few TRBJ1-5 NA TRBV7-9 TGTGCCAGCAGCTTAACACTGGGGCCCCAGCATTTT CASSLTLGPQHF
NA TRBJ2-2 NA TRBV5-1 TGCGCCAGCAGTACGACAGCGAACACCGGGGAGCTGTTTTTT CASSTTANTGELFF
many TRBJ2-3 NA TRBV5-8 TGTGCCAGCAGTCACATGCCCACAGATACGCAGTATTTT CASSHMPTDTQYF
NA TRBJ2-1 TRBD2 TRBV6-2/TRBV6-3 TGTGTCAGCAGTTACGCCAGGACTCGAGCGGGAGGGGGGTATGAGCAGTTCTTC CVSSYARTRAGGGYEQFF
NA TRBJ1-2 TRBD1 TRBV10-3 TGTGCCAGCCGGGACAGGGAGAATGGCTACACCTTC CASRDRENGYTF
NA TRBJ2-5 NA TRBV11-2 TGTGCCAGCAGCTTAACAGGGTGGAGGGAGACCCAGTACTTC CASSLTGWRETQYF
many TRBJ2-1 NA TRBV4-2 TGTGCCAGCAGCCAATCGGACACAGACAATGAGCAGTTCTTC CASSQSDTDNEQFF
NA TRBJ1-1 NA TRBV12-3/TRBV12-4 TGTGCCAGCAGAGCCCTCAGGGGCGTAGGTTCGGGAGCTGAAGCTTTCTTT CASRALRGVGSGAEAFF
NA TRBJ2-3 TRBD2 TRBV7-6 TGTGCCAGCAGCTTAATGGCTAGCGGGGTTATAGATACGCAGTATTTT CASSLMASGVIDTQYF
NA TRBJ1-2 NA TRBV28 TGTGCCAGCAGTTTAAAGGGGTATGGCTACACCTTC CASSLKGYGYTF
NA TRBJ1-1 NA TRBV7-9 TGTGCCAGCGGGGTAACGGTGACCGCTTTCTTT CASGVTVTAFF
few TRBJ2-5 NA TRBV20-1 TGCAGTGCGCAGATCCCCCAAGAGACCCAGTACTTC CSAQIPQETQYF
many TRBJ1-5 TRBD1 TRBV12-3/TRBV12-4 TGTGCCAGCAGTTTCGCAGGGGGCCGTCAGCCCCAGCATTTT CASSFAGGRQPQHF
NA TRBJ2-2 NA TRBV6-1 TGTGCCAGCAGAAGGGACTTGAACACCGGGGAGCTGTTTTTT CASRRDLNTGELFF
NA TRBJ1-1 NA TRBV29-1 TGCAGCGTGGGAGTGTGGGGTAACGAAGCTTTCTTT CSVGVWGNEAFF
few TRBJ1-5 TRBD1 TRBV12-3/TRBV12-4 TGTGCCAGCAGTTCCGTGGACAGGCTACAGCATTTT CASSSVDRLQHF
NA TRBJ2-1 NA TRBV2 TGTGCCAGCAGTGTTTCTAGCGCAACCTACAATGAGCAGTTCTTC CASSVSSATYNEQFF
few TRBJ2-1 NA TRBV20-1 NA CSARATPSDSYNEQFF
NA TRBJ2-1 TRBD2 TRBV11-2 TGTGCCAGCAGCTTACAACTAGCGGGAAACAATGAGCAGTTCTTC CASSLQLAGNNEQFF
few TRBJ2-3 NA TRBV7-2 TGTGCCAGCAGCAGGAGTCCGAGGGACACAGATACGCAGTATTTT CASSRSPRDTDTQYF
NA TRBJ1-4 NA TRBV25-1 TGTGCCAGCAGTGAATTCACGGGCGGTGAAAAACTGTTTTTT CASSEFTGGEKLFF
NA TRBJ1-1 NA TRBV7-9 TGTGCCAGCAGTCAGGACGGATTTGAAGCTTTCTTT CASSQDGFEAFF
few TRBJ2-3 TRBD2 TRBV7-9 TGTGCCTGCCCTAGCGCTAGCGGGTCTAGCACAGATACGCAGTATTTT CACPSASGSSTDTQYF
NA TRBJ2-3 NA TRBV20-1 TGCAGTGCGGAGGGCCTCACAGATACGCAGTATTTT CSAEGLTDTQYF
many TRBJ2-1 NA TRBV20-1 TGCAGTGCTAGGAGGGGGGACGGTGAGCAGTTCTTC CSARRGDGEQFF
once TRBJ2-6 NA TRBV6-1 TGTGCCAGTACAGGGCTCTCTGGGGCCAACGTCCTGACTTTC CASTGLSGANVLTF
NA TRBJ2-5 NA TRBV29-1 TGCAGCGTTGAGGAGGGAGGCGAGATCCAGTACTTC CSVEEGGEIQYF
few TRBJ2-5 NA TRBV15 TGTGCCACCAGCGCACTTGGGACAGAGACCCAGTACTTC CATSALGTETQYF
few TRBJ1-3 NA TRBV9 TGTGCCAGCAGCGTAGCCCTTGACCCTGGAAACACCATATATTTT CASSVALDPGNTIYF
few TRBJ1-2 NA TRBV30 TGTGCCTGGAGTCCCCAATCTAACTATGGCTACACCTTC CAWSPQSNYGYTF
NA TRBJ1-4 NA TRBV21-1 TGTGCCAGCAGTCCGGAGAAAATCTTCCTAGTAACTAATGAAAAACTGTTTTTT CASSPEKIFLVTNEKLFF
NA TRBJ2-3 TRBD2 TRBV5-1 TGCGCCAGCAGCCGTCCGGGGGGAGATACGCAGTATTTT CASSRPGGDTQYF
NA TRBJ2-1 NA TRBV20-1 TGCAGTGCTAGTGCGGACGCCCGATACAATGAGCAGTTCTTC CSASADARYNEQFF
few TRBJ2-5 TRBD1 TRBV29-1 TGCAGCGTAGGGGACAGGGGGCGAGAGACCCAGTACTTC CSVGDRGRETQYF
few TRBJ2-1 NA TRBV5-1 TGCGCCAGCAGCTTCGGGGCCGGGCAGTTCTTC CASSFGAGQFF
many TRBJ1-2 NA TRBV28 TGTGCCAGCAGTTTGGGCACCTATGGCTACACCTTC CASSLGTYGYTF
NA TRBJ1-1 NA TRBV19 TGTGCCAGTAGTATAGATCAAGGGCCGGGAACTGAAGCTTTCTTT CASSIDQGPGTEAFF
few TRBJ2-1 NA TRBV20-1 TGCAGCGCATACGACAGCTACAATGAGCAGTTCTTC CSAYDSYNEQFF
many TRBJ2-1 NA TRBV11-2 TGTGCCAGCAACCTAGGGGGGGGGGCCTACAATGAGCAGTTCTTC CASNLGGGAYNEQFF
many TRBJ1-5 TRBD1 TRBV15 TGTGCCACCAGCATTTCACAGGGGGTAGGTCAGCCCCAGCATTTT CATSISQGVGQPQHF
NA TRBJ2-5 TRBD1 TRBV29-1 TGCAGCGTCGGACAGGGACGAGAGACCCAGTACTTC CSVGQGRETQYF
NA TRBJ1-5 NA TRBV6-1 TGTGCCTATGGGACAAAGTATCAGCCCCAGCATTTT CAYGTKYQPQHF
few TRBJ2-2 NA TRBV12-3/TRBV12-4 TGTGCCAGCAGTTCCGGCAGGGGGGGCACCGGGGAGCTGTTTTTT CASSSGRGGTGELFF
NA TRBJ2-5 NA TRBV12-3/TRBV12-4 TGTGCCAGCAGTACCCGGTGGGAGACCCAGTACTTC CASSTRWETQYF
NA TRBJ2-1 TRBD2 TRBV12-3/TRBV12-4 TGTGCCAGCAGACGCGGACTAGCGGGGTGGGAGCAGTTCTTC CASRRGLAGWEQFF
NA TRBJ1-5 NA TRBV12-3/TRBV12-4 TGTGCCAGCAGTCAAACAGGGTTTCAGCCCCAGCATTTT CASSQTGFQPQHF